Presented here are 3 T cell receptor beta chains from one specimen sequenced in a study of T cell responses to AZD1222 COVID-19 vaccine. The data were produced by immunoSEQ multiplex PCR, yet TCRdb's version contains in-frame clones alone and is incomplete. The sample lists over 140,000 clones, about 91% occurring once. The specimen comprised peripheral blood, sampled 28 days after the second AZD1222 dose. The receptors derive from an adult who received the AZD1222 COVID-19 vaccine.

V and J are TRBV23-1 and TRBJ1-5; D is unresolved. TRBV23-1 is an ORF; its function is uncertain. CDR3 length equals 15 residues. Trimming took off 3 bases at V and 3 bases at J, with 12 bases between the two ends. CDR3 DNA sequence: TGCGCCAGCAGTCACGGGTGGATTGACAATCAGCCCCAGCATTTT. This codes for CASSHGWIDNQPQHF.

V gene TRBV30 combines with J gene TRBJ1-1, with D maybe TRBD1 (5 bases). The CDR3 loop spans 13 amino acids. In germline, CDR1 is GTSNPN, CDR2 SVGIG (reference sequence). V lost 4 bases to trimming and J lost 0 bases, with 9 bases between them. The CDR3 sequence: CAWNQGLNTEAFF. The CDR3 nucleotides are TGTGCCTGGAATCAGGGCCTGAACACTGAAGCTTTCTTT.

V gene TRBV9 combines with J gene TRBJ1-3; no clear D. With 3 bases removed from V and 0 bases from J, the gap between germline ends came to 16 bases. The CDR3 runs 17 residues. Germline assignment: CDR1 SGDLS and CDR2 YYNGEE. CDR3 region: CASSAQGLSNSGNTIYF. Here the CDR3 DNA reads TGTGCCAGCAGCGCCCAAGGACTGAGTAACTCTGGAAACACCATATATTTT.